The rows below give T cell receptor beta chains drawn from one sample of a study of Graves' ophthalmopathy and Graves' hyperthyroidism. Each CDR3 protein gets one entry after TCRdb re-called the multiplex PCR reads with MiXCR. In the table there are about 380,000 distinct CDR3 sequences, approximately 15% of which are singletons. Sequencing was performed on peripheral blood. Source of these receptors: a young woman with stable Graves' hyperthyroidism. Both conserved end residues are part of each CDR3. D genes are given only for firm matches. Clone size appears in some rows only: once, few, many, or a class for an expanded clone.

d_gene	v_gene	j_gene	abundance	CDR3aa	CDR3nt
-	TRBV6-2/TRBV6-3	TRBJ1-2	-	CASSYSAFYRAFNYGYTF	TGTGCCAGCAGTTACTCGGCGTTCTATCGGGCTTTTAACTATGGCTACACCTTC
TRBD1	TRBV6-5	TRBJ1-1	many	CASTTDRVNTEAFF	TGTGCCAGCACCACGGACAGGGTGAACACTGAAGCTTTCTTT
-	TRBV12-3/TRBV12-4	TRBJ1-2	many	CASSFGRHLYGYTF	TGTGCCAGCAGTTTTGGCCGACATCTTTATGGCTACACCTTC
-	TRBV29-1	TRBJ2-7	many	CSVAPDSSYEQYF	TGCAGCGTCGCGCCGGACAGTTCCTACGAGCAGTACTTC
-	TRBV7-9	TRBJ2-5	many	CASSHYPHRIQETQYF	TGTGCCAGCAGCCATTATCCTCACAGAATCCAAGAGACCCAGTACTTC
-	TRBV6-2/TRBV6-3	TRBJ2-2	-	CASREWDESLDAGDLFF	TGTGCCAGCAGAGAGTGGGATGAGAGCCTCGATGCCGGGGATCTGTTTTTT
TRBD1	TRBV11-2	TRBJ1-1	many	CASSSTRQGQAFF	TGTGCCAGCAGCTCCACTCGACAGGGACAAGCTTTCTTT
-	TRBV3-1	TRBJ2-7	few	CASSDLYEQYF	TGTGCCAGCAGCGATCTTTACGAGCAGTACTTC
TRBD2	TRBV11-2	TRBJ2-5	many	CASSYGLARETQYF	TGTGCCAGCAGCTATGGACTAGCGCGGGAGACCCAGTACTTC
-	TRBV25-1	TRBJ2-7	many	CASSEPTGRVYEQYF	TGTGCCAGCAGTGAACCGACAGGCCGTGTGTACGAGCAGTACTTC
-	TRBV27	TRBJ2-2	many	CASEGTGELFF	TGTGCCAGCGAGGGCACCGGGGAGCTGTTTTTT
-	TRBV28	TRBJ1-6	many	CASAQGNSPLHF	TGTGCCAGCGCGCAGGGAAATTCACCCCTCCACTTT
-	TRBV19	TRBJ1-5	-	CASTPRSYSNQPQHF	TGTGCCAGTACCCCAAGGAGTTATAGCAATCAGCCCCAGCATTTT
-	TRBV6-2/TRBV6-3	TRBJ2-7	many	CASSYNEIYEQYF	TGTGCCAGCAGTTATAATGAGATATACGAGCAGTACTTC
-	TRBV27	TRBJ2-5	-	CASSLSGAGAWETQYF	TGTGCCAGCAGTTTATCGGGTGCGGGGGCGTGGGAGACCCAGTACTTC
TRBD1	TRBV5-6	TRBJ2-5	-	CASSYDRGRNQETQYF	TGTGCCAGCAGCTACGACAGGGGGCGGAATCAAGAGACCCAGTACTTC
-	TRBV6-5	TRBJ1-5	many	CASSYTSNQPQHF	TGTGCCAGCAGTTACACATCCAATCAGCCCCAGCATTTT